These 31 T cell receptor beta chains originate from one sample sequenced in a study of shared clonotypes between healthy human individuals. Assay: immunoSEQ multiplex PCR; the TCRdb copy retains only in-frame clones and omits some. Among roughly 1,000,000 clones listed, 70% to 80% were seen once. Sequenced input: memory CD4+ T cells from PBMCs. Subset indicated: CD45RA-negative fraction. These receptors were collected from a man between 18 and 29 years old in good health. Some clones in this sample may be carry-over from other donors' samples.

This clone was seen only a few times. The chain combines TRBV6-6 with TRBJ1-3, with D unresolved. Between the trimmed V and J ends, which lost 8 bases and 0 bases, there was a span of 5 bases. Germline V CDR1 and CDR2: MNHNY, SVGAGI (reference sequence). The CDR3 covers 12 residues. CDR3 DNA: TGTGCCAGCGAAGGCTCTGGAAACACCATATATTTT. Amino acids: CASEGSGNTIYF.

This chain uses TRBV7-3 with TRBJ2-3; 11 nucleotides line up with TRBD2. Trimming removed 5 bases from V and 6 bases from J; junction bases left unmatched: 4. The length of the CDR3 is 14 residues. Germline V CDR1 and CDR2: SGHTA, FQGTGA. CDR3 residues: CASSTSGSADTQYF. The CDR3 DNA reads as TGTGCCAGCAGCACTAGCGGGAGCGCCGATACGCAGTATTTT.

This chain links TRBV2 with TRBJ1-3; no clear D gene. V lost 8 bases and J lost 2, with 10 bases in between. Germline CDR1 reads SNHLY; CDR2 reads FYNNEI. The length of the CDR3 is 13 residues. The CDR3 DNA reads TGTGCCAGCCGGGTCGCGGCTGGAAACACCATATATTTT. This codes for CASRVAAGNTIYF.

This clone appeared a few times. J is TRBJ1-1 and V is TRBV11-2; D possibly corresponds to TRBD1 (5 bases). The CDR3 spans 13 residues. The germline V gene has CDR1 SGHAT and CDR2 FQNNGV. With 3 bases removed from V and 3 bases from J, the gap between germline ends came to 8 bases. DNA for the CDR3: TGTGCCAGCAGCTTCGTCAGGGACACTGAAGCTTTCTTT. Encoded protein: CASSFVRDTEAFF. Full variable domain (outside the CDR3, taken from reference TRBV11-2 and TRBJ1-1): EAGVAQSPRYKIIEKRQSVAFWCNPISGHATLYWYQQILGQGPKLLIQFQNNGVVDDSQLPKDRFSAERLKGVDSTLKIQPAKLEDSAVYLCASSFVRDTEAFFGQGTRLTVV.

This clone has just one count. The chain carries TRBV6-1 and TRBJ2-4; 8 bases map to TRBD1. The germline gives CDR1 MNHNS, CDR2 SASEGT. This CDR3 has 13 residues. V lost 6 bases, J lost 10 bases, and 8 bases stayed unmatched. The DNA for the CDR3 is TGTGCCAGCAGGTGGGACAGGCAGGCGATTCAGTACTTC. Protein sequence: CASRWDRQAIQYF.

This clone was detected ten times or more. This chain joins TRBV28 and TRBJ1-3; 7 bases map to TRBD1. V shed 5 bases, J shed 0 bases, and the junction held 10 bases outside the gene matches. The CDR3 covers 17 residues. In germline, CDR1 is MDHEN, CDR2 SYDVKM. The CDR3 region is CASSLRLGGGSGNTIYF. The CDR3 region has the DNA TGTGCCAGCAGTCTACGACTAGGGGGCGGCTCTGGAAACACCATATATTTT.

The chain uses TRBV7-2 and TRBJ1-2; a possible D gene is TRBD1 (5 bases). Looked up from germline, CDR1 is SGHTA and CDR2 is FQGNSA. Trimming took off 4 bases at V and 8 bases at J, with 17 bases between the two ends. CDR3 length equals 14 residues. CDR3 residues: CASSYRWQGLGYTF. DNA for the CDR3: TGTGCCAGCAGCTATCGTTGGCAGGGTTTAGGCTACACCTTC.

The chain joins TRBV28 to TRBJ2-7; 8 bases are shared with TRBD1. The ends lost 8 bases at V and 5 bases at J; junction bases unmatched: 14. CDR3 length equals 15 residues. Germline CDR1 reads MDHEN; CDR2 reads SYDVKM. The CDR3 DNA is TGTGCCAGCCGCGAAGAGGGACAGGTTGCCCACGAGCAGTACTTC. Amino acids: CASREEGQVAHEQYF.

Points on this clone: This likely came from a read error, as a far larger clone is one base away. Other nucleotide sequences from this sample produce the same CDR3. V usage is TRBV14 and J usage is TRBJ2-1; 12 bases map to TRBD2. The J segment lost 5 bases and the V segment lost 4 bases, leaving 3 bases of the junction unmatched. Per the germline V gene, CDR1 is SGHDN and CDR2 is FVKESK. This CDR3 contains 15 residues. CDR3 nucleotides: TGTGCCAGCAGCCCAGGACTAGCGGGAAACAATGAGCAGTTCTTC. Its translation: CASSPGLAGNNEQFF.

The chain employs TRBV7-2 and TRBJ1-5; the D gene is possibly TRBD1 (5 bases). The CDR3 length is 16 residues. The germline gives CDR1 SGHTA, CDR2 FQGNSA. With 4 bases removed from V and 9 bases from J, the gap between germline ends came to 22 bases. CDR3 coding DNA: TGTGCCAGCAGCTCCTGGGCACGGGCGGACAAGGGGCCCCAGCATTTT. Encoded protein: CASSSWARADKGPQHF.

J is TRBJ1-5 and V is TRBV6-6, with D tentatively TRBD1 (6 bases). Per germline, CDR1 MNHNY and CDR2 SVGAGI (reference sequence). Trimming stripped 2 bases from V and 0 bases from J, with 11 bases between. This CDR3 is built from 16 residues. This CDR3 is CASSYRIQGSNQPQHF. The CDR3 DNA sequence: TGTGCCAGCAGTTACCGGATACAGGGTAGCAATCAGCCCCAGCATTTT.

This clone was counted a few times. Other nucleotide sequences from this sample produce the same CDR3. The chain carries TRBV30 and TRBJ1-1, with D unclear. Trimming cost V 2 bases and J 1 base, with 5 bases left between them. Germline V CDR1 and CDR2: GTSNPN, SVGIG (reference sequence). The CDR3 extends over 12 amino acids. The CDR3 reads CAWSFRNTEAFF. The CDR3 nucleotides read TGTGCCTGGAGTTTCCGGAACACTGAAGCTTTCTTT.

This chain links TRBV5-1 with TRBJ2-7, with TRBD2 identical over 7 bases. Unmatched junction bases numbered 10, after V lost 4 bases and J lost 3 bases. The CDR3 loop spans 15 amino acids. Germline V lookup: CDR1 SGHRS, CDR2 YFSETQ. CDR3 bases: TGCGCCAGCAGCGAAACCTTACTAGCGAGCTACGAGCAGTACTTC. It translates to CASSETLLASYEQYF.

The chain is built from TRBV6-6 and TRBJ2-2; no firm D call. The V gene's germline CDR1 is MNHNY and CDR2 SVGAGI (reference sequence). The CDR3 is 12 residues long. V gave up 2 bases and J gave up 8 bases, with 6 bases separating them. The CDR3 spells CASSYDRGELFF. CDR3 nucleotides: TGTGCCAGCAGTTACGACCGGGGGGAGCTGTTTTTT.

This clone came up a few times. The rearrangement links TRBV5-1 to TRBJ2-1, with 9 bases identical to TRBD1. The V gene end was trimmed by 5 bases and the J gene end by 3 bases; junction bases not matched to a gene: 3. From germline, CDR1 is SGHRS and CDR2 YFSETQ. This CDR3 spans 14 amino acids. The CDR3 reads CASSRDRDYNEQFF. The CDR3, as DNA: TGCGCCAGCAGTCGGGACAGGGACTACAATGAGCAGTTCTTC.

The gene calls are TRBV27 and TRBJ2-7; D may be TRBD1 or TRBD2 (5 bases each). V was cut by 0 bases and J by 0 bases, with 6 bases left in between. Germline CDR1 is MNHEY and CDR2 is SMNVEV (reference sequence). The CDR3 length is 14 residues. CDR3 DNA: TGTGCCAGCAGTTTATCGGGGACCTCCTACGAGCAGTACTTC. Residues: CASSLSGTSYEQYF.

J is TRBJ2-1 and V is TRBV29-1; 7 positions agree with TRBD2. Germline-derived CDR1 and CDR2 are SQVTM and ANQGSEA. This CDR3 is 15 amino acids long. J was trimmed by 2 bases and V by 3 bases; bases with no gene match: 7. The CDR3 here is CSVELREHAYNEQFF. The CDR3 DNA follows: TGCAGCGTTGAGCTGCGGGAGCATGCCTACAATGAGCAGTTCTTC.

V and J are TRBV4-1 and TRBJ2-4; D may be TRBD1 or TRBD2 (5 bases each). Trimming shortened V by 0 bases and J by 9 bases, and 15 bases separated the two germline ends. CDR1 and CDR2 from the germline V gene are MGHRA and YSYEKL. This CDR3 spans 15 amino acids. CDR3 DNA sequence: TGCGCCAGCAGCCAAGACAGGGACCAAAGTCGCATTCAGTACTTC. Amino acid sequence: CASSQDRDQSRIQYF.

This chain joins TRBV18 and TRBJ2-7, with TRBD1 identical over 9 bases. After removal of 4 bases from V and 3 bases from J, the junction contained 7 bases not matched to a gene. The CDR3 is 15 amino acids. Germline loops: CDR1 KGHSH, CDR2 LQKENI. The CDR3 nucleotides read TGTGCCAGCTCACAATCGGGACAGGGCTTCTACGAGCAGTACTTC. Amino acid sequence: CASSQSGQGFYEQYF.

The J gene is TRBJ1-1, the V gene TRBV2; weak D call: TRBD1 (5 bases). Per the germline V gene, CDR1 is SNHLY and CDR2 is FYNNEI. The CDR3 runs 18 residues. V lost 7 bases and J lost 4, with 28 bases in between. CDR3 residues: CASMPRRWGGKLGTEAFF. CDR3 DNA: TGTGCCAGCATGCCCCGGCGATGGGGGGGGAAATTGGGCACTGAAGCTTTCTTT.

The chain joins TRBV19 to TRBJ2-2; 8 bases map to TRBD1. Trimming cost V 7 bases and J 5 bases; bases outside gene matches: 9. The CDR3 loop spans 15 amino acids. The germline V gene encodes CDR1 LNHDA and CDR2 SQIVND (reference sequence). The CDR3 DNA reads TGTGCCAGTACCATACGACAGGGGCGGACCGGGGAGCTGTTTTTT. Translating gives CASTIRQGRTGELFF.

The chain employs TRBV2 and TRBJ2-3, with TRBD2 matching over 9 bases. The CDR3 runs to 15 residues. With 6 bases clipped from V and 3 bases from J, the junction kept 7 bases outside the gene matches. The germline V gene encodes CDR1 SNHLY and CDR2 FYNNEI. The CDR3 spells CASRGGLAGTDTQYF. The DNA for the CDR3 is TGTGCCAGCAGGGGTGGGCTAGCGGGGACAGATACGCAGTATTTT. The full variable domain, completed using reference TRBV2 and TRBJ2-3, is EPEVTQTPSHQVTQMGQEVILRCVPISNHLYFYWYRQILGQKVEFLVSFYNNEISEKSEIFDDQFSVERPDGSNFTLKIRSTKLEDSAMYFCASRGGLAGTDTQYFGPGTRLTVL.

The gene calls are TRBV28 and TRBJ1-1, with D uncertain. The V gene lost 11 bases and the J gene lost 5 bases, with 18 bases spanning the gap. This CDR3 spans 13 amino acids. Germline CDR1 reads MDHEN; CDR2 reads SYDVKM. The CDR3 sequence is CAVYRKRFTEAFF. DNA for the CDR3: TGTGCCGTCTACCGGAAGAGATTTACTGAAGCTTTCTTT.

The genes are TRBV5-4 and TRBJ2-5; no clear D gene. CDR1 SGHNT and CDR2 YYREEE come from the germline V gene (reference sequence). Trimming removed 3 bases from V and 2 bases from J, with 11 bases in between. The CDR3 contains 14 residues. The CDR3 loop is CASSSPGVQETQYF. In DNA, the CDR3 is TGTGCCAGCAGCTCGCCCGGAGTACAAGAGACCCAGTACTTC.

The chain joins TRBV28 to TRBJ1-2; D unclear. Per the germline V gene, CDR1 is MDHEN and CDR2 is SYDVKM. The CDR3 totals 14 residues. Trimming took 10 bases from V and 4 from J, leaving 19 bases between them. The DNA for the CDR3 is TGTGCCATACGCCCCACCGTTGGTTCCTATGGCTACACCTTC. It codes for CAIRPTVGSYGYTF.

The rearrangement joins TRBV13 to TRBJ2-7; 13 bases agree with TRBD2. This CDR3 contains 16 residues. Looked up from germline, CDR1 is PRHDT and CDR2 is FYEKMQ (reference sequence). The V gene end was trimmed by 5 bases and the J gene end by 3 bases; junction bases not matched to a gene: 7. CDR3 in DNA: TGTGCCAGCAGCCCGGGACTAGCGGGACCAAGCTACGAGCAGTACTTC. It is translated as CASSPGLAGPSYEQYF. Looking up the rest from reference TRBV13 and TRBJ2-7 gives the full variable domain: AAGVIQSPRHLIKEKRETATLKCYPIPRHDTVYWYQQGPGQDPQFLISFYEKMQSDKGSIPDRFSAQQFSDYHSELNMSSLELGDSALYFCASSPGLAGPSYEQYFGPGTRLTVT.

The chain carries TRBV5-1 and TRBJ2-7; D is uncertain. The germline gives CDR1 SGHRS, CDR2 YFSETQ. The CDR3 runs 13 residues. Trimming cost V 0 bases and J 3 bases, with 7 bases left between them. This chain's CDR3 is CASSLDGRYEQYF. In DNA form, the CDR3 reads TGCGCCAGCAGCTTGGACGGGCGCTACGAGCAGTACTTC.

As concerns this clone: Other DNA sequences from this sample encode an identical CDR3 as well. The V gene is TRBV5-1, the J gene TRBJ1-5; D unresolved. V dropped 0 bases and J dropped 1 base, with 8 bases sitting between them. Germline CDR1 is SGHRS and CDR2 is YFSETQ. This CDR3 spans 15 amino acids. This chain's CDR3 is CASSLAGVSNQPQHF. The CDR3 bases are TGCGCCAGCAGCTTGGCTGGGGTGAGCAATCAGCCCCAGCATTTT.

The V and J genes are TRBV4-3 and TRBJ2-1, with 7 nucleotides matching TRBD2. The CDR3 totals 16 residues. The germline gives CDR1 LGHNA, CDR2 YSLEER. After removal of 2 bases from V and 5 bases from J, the junction contained 9 bases not matched to a gene. The CDR3 DNA reads TGCGCCAGCAGCCAATCGACTAGCTTGGGTAACAATGAGCAGTTCTTC. It codes for CASSQSTSLGNNEQFF.

This clone was recorded a few times. The chain carries TRBV19 and TRBJ1-1, with D perhaps matching TRBD1 (5 bases). Germline CDR1 LNHDA, CDR2 SQIVND (reference sequence). This CDR3 has 14 amino acids. V lost 7 bases to trimming and J lost 5 bases, with 17 bases between them. CDR3 amino acids: CASNQWQGGTEAFF. The CDR3 nucleotides read TGTGCCAGTAATCAGTGGCAGGGAGGGACTGAAGCTTTCTTT.

Note on this clone: Different DNA sequences within this sample yield the same CDR3. The chain is built from TRBV6-1 and TRBJ2-7, with unresolved D. The length of the CDR3 is 12 residues. Germline V CDR1 and CDR2: MNHNS, SASEGT. Between the trimmed V and J ends, which lost 1 base and 4 bases, there was a span of 5 bases. The DNA for the CDR3 is TGTGCCAGCAGTGAAGTTAGGTACGAGCAGTACTTC. This codes for CASSEVRYEQYF.